In its sample, the clone carrying this T cell receptor (beta chain) was seen a few times. With V trimmed by 6 bases and J by 5 bases, 4 bases remained unmatched. The CDR3 has 13 amino acids. From germline, CDR1 is KGHSH and CDR2 LQKENI. The record originates from a study of T cell responses to AZD1222 COVID-19 vaccine. Study information: Pooling covered second doses at about 4 or about 12 weeks.

The protocol was immunoSEQ multiplex PCR, while the TCRdb copy is restricted to in-frame clones and leaves out a portion. This sample carries some 120,000 clones, roughly 90% of them seen once, and the ten largest clones take approximately 1.6%. The sequenced sample was peripheral blood, obtained on day 0 of AZD1222 vaccination. This chain joins TRBV18 and TRBJ2-5, with TRBD2 matching over 9 bases. The source of this sequence is an adult in good health. The CDR3 loop reads CASSRGGLETQYF. The DNA of the CDR3 is TGTGCCAGCTCGCGGGGGGGCCTGGAGACCCAGTACTTC.